Presented here are 17 T cell receptor beta chains from one specimen sequenced in a study of glioma-infiltrating T cells after dendritic cell vaccination. The table came from immunoSEQ multiplex PCR; TCRdb's copy has only in-frame clones and leaves some out. The profile shows about 76,000 clones, roughly 84% of them singletons. Time point denoted: after dendritic cell vaccination, including at tumor progression/relapse. The source was blood, collected after dendritic cell vaccination. The receptors stem from a human donor with glioblastoma.

This chain connects TRBV7-9 to TRBJ1-2; D ambiguous. The CDR3 covers 13 residues. The germline V gene has CDR1 SEHNR and CDR2 FQNEAQ (reference sequence). Trimming left V 7 bases short and J 4 bases short, with 13 bases between. The CDR3 sequence: CASNPSGSYGYTF. In DNA form, the CDR3 reads TGTGCCAGCAACCCAAGTGGGAGCTATGGCTACACCTTC.

The rearrangement joins TRBV7-2 to TRBJ1-1; D possibly corresponds to TRBD1 (5 bases). The germline V gene encodes CDR1 SGHTA and CDR2 FQGNSA. Between the trimmed V and J ends, which lost 3 bases and 1 base, there was a span of 15 bases. The CDR3 has 16 amino acids. This CDR3 is CASSFSRSTANTEAFF. The CDR3 nucleotides read TGTGCCAGCAGCTTTTCCCGGTCGACAGCGAACACTGAAGCTTTCTTT.

V gene TRBV2 combines with J gene TRBJ2-7; possibly TRBD2 for D (7 bases). Germline CDR1 and CDR2: SNHLY and FYNNEI. The CDR3 spans 15 residues. Trimming removed 5 bases from V and 2 bases from J, with 16 bases in between. CDR3 DNA: TGTGCCAGCAGTTCTCTGGGGGGGCCTACCTACGAGCAGTACTTC. Translated: CASSSLGGPTYEQYF.

The rearrangement links TRBV20-1 to TRBJ1-2, with D tentatively TRBD1 (5 bases). The V end lost 7 bases, the J end lost 4 bases, and 10 bases lay between the germline ends. From germline, CDR1 is DFQATT and CDR2 SNEGSKA (reference sequence). This CDR3 region has 11 residues. CDR3 sequence: CSGWGLYGYTF. DNA of the CDR3: TGCAGTGGATGGGGACTCTATGGCTACACCTTC.

The chain has TRBV6-4 and TRBJ2-2; D gene ambiguous. V was trimmed by 0 bases and J by 1 base, leaving 9 bases between them. Germline loops: CDR1 MRHNA, CDR2 SNTAGT. The CDR3 loop spans 16 amino acids. The chain's CDR3 is CASSDSISQNTGELFF. CDR3 nucleotides: TGTGCCAGCAGTGACTCAATTAGCCAGAACACCGGGGAGCTGTTTTTT.

The chain is built from TRBV7-2 and TRBJ2-2; TRBD1 aligns across 9 bases. Germline CDR1 is SGHTA and CDR2 is FQGNSA. V lost 5 bases and J lost 4; bases outside the gene matches: 8. This CDR3 contains 16 residues. The CDR3 is CASSQNYRGRTGELFF. In DNA form, the CDR3 reads TGTGCCAGCAGCCAGAATTACAGGGGGCGCACCGGGGAGCTGTTTTTT.

This chain connects TRBV7-3 to TRBJ2-5; TRBD2 is a possible D gene (6 bases). The length of the CDR3 is 16 residues. Germline loops: CDR1 SGHTA, CDR2 FQGTGA. V was cut by 5 bases and J by 3 bases, with 19 bases left in between. CDR3 in amino acids: CASSTLTGTGEETQYF. The CDR3, as DNA: TGTGCCAGCAGCACCCTCACCGGGACGGGAGAAGAGACCCAGTACTTC.

The chain links TRBV4-1 to TRBJ2-5; 7 nucleotides line up with TRBD2. This CDR3 spans 15 amino acids. Germline V CDR1 and CDR2: MGHRA, YSYEKL. The V and J ends lost 1 base and 4 bases, in that order; junction bases with no gene match: 6. CDR3 bases: TGCGCCAGCAGCCAAGGGGGAGGGAGGTCAGAGACCCAGTACTTC. It specifies CASSQGGGRSETQYF.

V gene TRBV29-1 combines with J gene TRBJ2-5, with a weak D call TRBD1 (6 bases). V lost 1 base to trimming and J lost 5 bases, with 20 bases between them. The CDR3 runs 16 residues. Germline CDR1 and CDR2: SQVTM and ANQGSEA. CDR3 sequence: CSVEGGGLGARETQYF. The DNA of the CDR3 is TGCAGCGTTGAAGGTGGGGGTTTGGGGGCTCGGGAGACCCAGTACTTC.

The chain is built from TRBV5-1 and TRBJ1-3; 7 bases are shared with TRBD1. Germline V gene data show CDR1 as SGHRS and CDR2 as YFSETQ. The CDR3 length is 15 residues. J lost 3 bases, V lost 0 bases, and 3 bases had no gene match. The DNA for the CDR3 is TGCGCCAGCAGCTTGGTGGGGACAGATGGAAACACCATATATTTT. It yields the protein CASSLVGTDGNTIYF.

The chain employs TRBV18 and TRBJ2-2; weak D call: TRBD2 (6 bases). The CDR3 consists of 13 residues. The ends were cut back, 7 bases at V and 4 bases at J, with 10 bases in the middle. Looked up from germline, CDR1 is KGHSH and CDR2 is LQKENI. CDR3: CASYSGGTGELFF. Here the CDR3 DNA reads TGTGCCAGCTATTCCGGGGGCACCGGGGAGCTGTTTTTT.

The chain has TRBV4-2 and TRBJ2-7; the match to TRBD2 covers 8 bases. V gave up 1 base and J gave up 1 base; unmatched junction bases: 6. CDR1 and CDR2 from the germline V gene are LGHNA and YNFKEQ. The CDR3 is 16 amino acids. CDR3 amino acids: CASSQAPASGSYEQYF. CDR3 in DNA: TGTGCCAGCAGCCAAGCCCCCGCTAGCGGGTCCTACGAGCAGTACTTC.

This sequence joins TRBV4-2 and TRBJ2-7; TRBD1 matches 8 bases. CDR3 size: 15 residues. With 1 base clipped from V and 0 bases from J, the junction kept 2 bases outside the gene matches. CDR1 is LGHNA and CDR2 is YNFKEQ in the germline V gene. CDR3 in DNA: TGTGCCAGCAGCCAAGTCGGACAGGGCTCCTACGAGCAGTACTTC. Translation: CASSQVGQGSYEQYF.

This chain connects TRBV6-1 to TRBJ2-3; TRBD2 might be the D (5 bases). Germline assignment: CDR1 MNHNS and CDR2 SASEGT. V was trimmed by 2 bases and J by 2 bases, leaving 20 bases between them. The CDR3 is 18 amino acids. The CDR3 nucleotides are TGTGCCAGCAGTGAAATAGAGGGTGGGAACAGTATCACAGATACGCAGTATTTT. This sequence encodes CASSEIEGGNSITDTQYF.

This sequence joins TRBV4-3 and TRBJ1-5, with 7 bases identical to TRBD1. V shed 0 bases and J 1 base; nucleotides not matched to a gene: 6. The CDR3 totals 17 residues. Germline V gene lookup returns CDR1 LGHNA and CDR2 YSLEER. The CDR3 loop reads CASSQDRTGWSNQPQHF. As DNA, the CDR3 is TGCGCCAGCAGCCAAGATAGGACAGGATGGAGCAATCAGCCCCAGCATTTT.

CDR3 nucleotides: TGCGCCAGCAGCCAAGCTCCCTCTGGGGGCGCGGGCAATGAGCAGTTCTTC. It codes for CASSQAPSGGAGNEQFF. This chain uses TRBV4-3 with TRBJ2-1; D is possibly TRBD1 (6 bases). V was pared by 1 base and J by 6 bases, with 19 bases between. There are 17 residues in the CDR3. Per germline, CDR1 LGHNA and CDR2 YSLEER.

V usage is TRBV4-3 and J usage is TRBJ1-4, with a tentative D call TRBD1 (6 bases). CDR1 LGHNA and CDR2 YSLEER come from the germline V gene. The CDR3 is 15 residues long. Trimming stripped 1 base from V and 7 bases from J, with 13 bases between. CDR3: CASSQGNRVGEKLFF. CDR3 bases: TGCGCCAGCAGCCAAGGGAACAGGGTGGGTGAAAAACTGTTTTTT.